A selection of T cell receptor beta chains follows, all from one sample in a study of OX40 agonist ivuxolimab in advanced cancers. The method was immunoSEQ multiplex PCR; TCRdb's version includes in-frame clones alone and lacks a portion of them. The sample holds roughly 140,000 clones, 94% seen once. The material sequenced was CD4+ or CD8+ T cells sorted from blood, taken in a trial of the OX40 agonist ivuxolimab. These receptors came from an adult with an advanced solid tumor such as melanoma, head and neck, liver or kidney cancer. Both conserved end residues are trimmed from each CDR3. The D gene is left open where the match is weak.

V	J	D	CDR3
TRBV5-4	TRBJ2-7	TRBD1	ASSRTGTEAYEQY
TRBV4-1	TRBJ2-7	TRBD1	ASSQASPIPNRGNYEQY
TRBV10-3	TRBJ2-3	.	AISESVGSDTQY
TRBV18	TRBJ2-3	.	ASSPRLEADTQY
TRBV15	TRBJ2-5	.	ATSRWGPQETQY
TRBV18	TRBJ1-5	TRBD1	ASSRDRVNQPQH
TRBV18	TRBJ2-5	.	ASSPPGSQETQY
TRBV19	TRBJ2-2	.	ASSGGQNTGELF
TRBV7-7	TRBJ2-3	.	ASSGSGSDTQY
TRBV6-6	TRBJ1-2	.	ASSSGQNYGYT
TRBV19	TRBJ1-5	.	ASSLTENQPQH
TRBV7-2	TRBJ2-4	TRBD1	ASSSRGTGFDIQY